This T cell receptor (beta chain) was retrieved from a study of early T cells in non-severe SARS-CoV-2 infection. General observations from the study: The VDJdb matching leaned toward anti-spike CD8 responses and overlooked private and CD4 specificities.

Individual cDNA molecules received unique molecular identifiers during library preparation. TCRdb recomputed calls from the 5' RACE reads with MiXCR, one row per CDR3 protein. The table shows approximately 110,000 distinct CDR3 sequences, with just under 15% occurring only once. Germline loops: CDR1 LGHNT, CDR2 FRNRAP. The CDR3 sequence is 12 residues long. V lost 7 bases to trimming and J lost 7 bases, with 11 bases between them. This clonotype was recorded at least ten times. The antigen is undetermined. This receptor was identified in an adult who was a healthcare worker with PCR-confirmed SARS-CoV-2 infection or an uninfected control (not recorded which). The V and J genes are TRBV12-5 and TRBJ1-5; D uncertain. The sequenced sample was whole blood. As DNA, the CDR3 is TGTGCTAGTGCCAGTCCGGGACAGCCCCAGCATTTT. Its protein product is CASASPGQPQHF. Full variable domain (missing parts from reference TRBV12-5 and TRBJ1-5): DARVTQTPRHKVTEMGQEVTMRCQPILGHNTVFWYRQTMMQGLELLAYFRNRAPLDDSGMPKDRFSAEMPDATLATLKIQPSEPRDSAVYFCASASPGQPQHFGDGTRLSIL.